These 26 T cell receptor beta chains originate from one sample sequenced in a study of blood T cell repertoires in COVID-19. Produced via immunoSEQ multiplex PCR; TCRdb's table is partial and in-frame only. The sample includes 150,000 or so clones, roughly 83% of them seen just once. Input material: peripheral blood. The source of these receptors is a woman older than 75 with acute or convalescent COVID-19.

The chain joins TRBV27 to TRBJ2-1; 7 positions agree with TRBD1. The junction had 4 bases not matched to a gene; V was cut back by 4 bases and J by 7 bases. CDR1 is MNHEY and CDR2 is SMNVEV in the germline V gene (reference sequence). This CDR3 has 13 amino acids. The chain's CDR3 is CASSWGTENEQFF. The CDR3 DNA sequence: TGTGCCAGCAGTTGGGGGACAGAGAATGAGCAGTTCTTC.

This rearrangement joins TRBV4-1 to TRBJ1-2; 10 positions agree with TRBD1. Germline V CDR1 and CDR2: MGHRA, YSYEKL. The CDR3 sequence is 16 residues long. V lost 1 base, J lost 2 bases, and 4 bases stayed unmatched. CDR3 nucleotide sequence: TGCGCCAGCAGCCAAGCGGGGACAGGGGAAAACTATGGCTACACCTTC. Translation: CASSQAGTGENYGYTF.

The chain joins TRBV3-1 (or the pseudogene TRBV3-2) to TRBJ1-2, with TRBD1 matching over 9 bases. The CDR3 is 16 amino acids. The J segment lost 1 base and the V segment lost 3 bases, leaving 6 bases of the junction unmatched. Looked up from germline, CDR1 is LGHDT and CDR2 is YNNKEL (reference sequence). This CDR3 is CASSQNTGGGNYGYTF. In DNA form, the CDR3 reads TGTGCCAGCAGCCAGAATACAGGGGGCGGTAACTATGGCTACACCTTC.

The V call is TRBV19, the J call TRBJ1-1; D gene ambiguous. Germline-derived CDR1 and CDR2 are LNHDA and SQIVND (reference sequence). V lost 5 bases to trimming and J lost 6 bases, with 16 bases between them. This CDR3 is 14 amino acids long. CDR3 in amino acids: CASSALAKGAEAFF. CDR3 DNA: TGTGCCAGTAGTGCCCTAGCGAAGGGCGCTGAAGCTTTCTTT.

This clone was seen just once. The CDR3 is CASSFARVLREAIPPYEQYF. The CDR3, as DNA: TGTGCCAGCAGTTTTGCTCGTGTTTTGCGAGAAGCCATTCCACCCTACGAGCAGTACTTC. The rearrangement uses TRBV27 and TRBJ2-7; D not certain. The V gene's germline CDR1 is MNHEY and CDR2 SMNVEV (reference sequence). The CDR3 extends over 20 amino acids. Trimming removed 3 bases at V and 2 bases at J, with 29 bases between.

The V gene is TRBV6-1, the J gene TRBJ1-2; TRBD1 matches 11 bases. CDR1 MNHNS and CDR2 SASEGT come from the germline V gene. V was clipped by 2 bases and J by 0 bases; unmatched bases: 8. CDR3 length: 18 amino acids. The CDR3 is CASSEPGQGGPPNYGYTF. CDR3 DNA sequence: TGTGCCAGCAGTGAACCGGGACAGGGGGGACCTCCTAACTATGGCTACACCTTC.

This chain uses TRBV4-1 with TRBJ1-3; perhaps TRBD1 as D (6 bases). Trimming removed 4 bases at V and 2 bases at J, with 12 bases between. The CDR3 is 15 amino acids. Germline V gene lookup returns CDR1 MGHRA and CDR2 YSYEKL. CDR3 sequence reads: CASSLQGLTGNTIYF. CDR3 DNA: TGCGCCAGCAGCCTACAGGGTCTAACTGGAAACACCATATATTTT.

In this sample, this clone turned up a few times. This rearrangement joins TRBV7-2 to TRBJ1-1, with 10 bases lining up with TRBD1. This CDR3 is built from 16 residues. The V and J ends lost 2 bases and 8 bases, in that order; junction bases with no gene match: 11. CDR1 SGHTA and CDR2 FQGNSA come from the germline V gene. The chain's CDR3 is CASSLSGTGATWEAFF. The CDR3 DNA follows: TGTGCCAGCAGCTTATCCGGGACAGGGGCGACTTGGGAAGCTTTCTTT.

V and J are TRBV6-6 and TRBJ2-2; D call uncertain. CDR1 and CDR2 from the germline V gene are MNHNY and SVGAGI (reference sequence). CDR3 size: 12 residues. The V gene lost 5 bases and the J gene lost 8 bases, with 9 bases spanning the gap. The CDR3 DNA follows: TGTGCCAGCAGTCCCCGGGTGGGGGAGCTGTTTTTT. This gives the protein CASSPRVGELFF.

The chain couples TRBV19 to TRBJ1-3; no clear D. This CDR3 is built from 13 residues. Looked up from germline, CDR1 is LNHDA and CDR2 is SQIVND (reference sequence). The V and J ends lost 7 bases and 0 bases respectively, with 7 bases between them. The CDR3 bases are TGTGCCAGTACCCCCAACTCTGGAAACACCATATATTTT. This encodes CASTPNSGNTIYF.

This sequence joins TRBV12-5 and TRBJ2-1; the D gene is possibly TRBD2 (5 bases). The CDR3 is 13 amino acids. In germline, CDR1 is LGHNT, CDR2 FRNRAP. Trimming cost V 0 bases and J 7 bases, with 7 bases left between them. CDR3 nucleotides: TGTGCTAGTGGTTTGGTGTGGGAGAATGAGCAGTTCTTC. Its protein product is CASGLVWENEQFF.

The V call is TRBV10-3, the J call TRBJ1-2; a possible D gene is TRBD1 (5 bases). In germline, CDR1 is ENHRY, CDR2 SYGVKD. The CDR3 is 14 amino acids. Trimming pared 2 bases from V and 12 bases from J, leaving 19 bases between. The CDR3 reads CAISEGARTMRDTF. The DNA for the CDR3 is TGTGCCATCAGTGAGGGGGCCAGGACTATGCGGGACACCTTC.

The chain combines TRBV2 with TRBJ1-4; possibly TRBD1 for D (5 bases). V was clipped by 0 bases and J by 4 bases, with 9 bases between them. Germline V lookup: CDR1 SNHLY, CDR2 FYNNEI. This CDR3 is 15 amino acids long. CDR3 amino acids: CASSEAGGYNEKLFF. DNA of the CDR3: TGTGCCAGCAGTGAAGCCGGGGGTTATAATGAAAAACTGTTTTTT.

V and J are TRBV13 and TRBJ2-5, with D unresolved. The germline V and J ends were trimmed by 1 base and 0 bases, with 6 bases remaining between them. From germline, CDR1 is PRHDT and CDR2 FYEKMQ (reference sequence). The CDR3 covers 14 residues. The CDR3 spells CASSLVQNQETQYF. CDR3 DNA sequence: TGTGCCAGCAGCTTAGTTCAAAACCAAGAGACCCAGTACTTC.

A single count supports this clone. The chain has TRBV6-1 and TRBJ2-1, with 11 bases identical to TRBD1. The CDR3 totals 20 residues. V lost 3 bases, J lost 0 bases, and 13 bases stayed unmatched. Germline V gives CDR1 MNHNS, CDR2 SASEGT. As DNA, the CDR3 is TGTGCCAGCAGTGACATTGGACAGGGGGCATCTCGTAGCTCCTACAATGAGCAGTTCTTC. Its protein product is CASSDIGQGASRSSYNEQFF.

The chain employs TRBV11-1 and TRBJ2-2; 8 nucleotides match TRBD2. The CDR3 consists of 16 residues. Trimming took 7 bases from V and 7 from J; bases not matched to a gene: 14. CDR1 and CDR2 from the germline V gene are SGHAT and FQDESV (reference sequence). The CDR3 nucleotides are TGTGCCAGCACCGCCGCGGAGCGGGAGAAATACGGGGAGCTGTTTTTT. It specifies CASTAAEREKYGELFF.

This chain connects TRBV9 to TRBJ1-1, with D perhaps TRBD1 (5 bases). Looked up from germline, CDR1 is SGDLS and CDR2 is YYNGEE. This CDR3 region has 17 residues. Between the trimmed V and J ends, which lost 4 bases and 8 bases, there was a span of 27 bases. CDR3 DNA sequence: TGTGCCAGCAGCTTGAGACAGAGTTTGGAAGATGCCCGGGAAGCTTTCTTT. Residues: CASSLRQSLEDAREAFF.

V usage is TRBV7-3 and J usage is TRBJ2-3; 7 bases align to TRBD2. Germline CDR1 is SGHTA and CDR2 is FQGTGA. The CDR3 totals 15 residues. The trim removed 3 bases at V and 0 bases at J, leaving 3 bases unmatched. The CDR3 protein is CASSFSGVSTDTQYF. The CDR3 nucleotides are TGTGCCAGCAGCTTCAGCGGGGTTAGCACAGATACGCAGTATTTT.

The gene calls are TRBV3-1 (or the pseudogene TRBV3-2) and TRBJ1-2; D is uncertain. The CDR3 loop spans 13 amino acids. V was shortened by 0 bases and J by 2 bases, with 4 bases between the two germline ends. In germline, CDR1 is LGHDT, CDR2 YNNKEL (reference sequence). CDR3 bases: TGTGCCAGCAGCCAAGATCTAAACTATGGCTACACCTTC. Its translation is CASSQDLNYGYTF.

The V and J genes are TRBV6-2 or TRBV6-3 and TRBJ1-1; 7 nucleotides align to TRBD1. CDR1 MNHEY and CDR2 SVGEGT come from the germline V gene. The ends lost 7 bases at V and 1 base at J; junction bases unmatched: 6. CDR3 size: 14 residues. The CDR3 here is CASTPGQQNTEAFF. DNA of the CDR3: TGTGCCAGCACCCCGGGACAGCAGAACACTGAAGCTTTCTTT.

The chain joins TRBV2 to TRBJ1-2, with 9 bases identical to TRBD1. J was trimmed by 8 bases and V by 8 bases; bases with no gene match: 12. Germline CDR1 reads SNHLY; CDR2 reads FYNNEI. The CDR3 loop spans 14 amino acids. The CDR3 DNA reads TGTGCCAGCGGCAGACAGGGGGGTCGGAGGGGCTACACCTTC. Its translation is CASGRQGGRRGYTF.

This clone came up a few times. The J gene is TRBJ1-2, the V gene TRBV6-2 or TRBV6-3; D call uncertain. V was shortened by 3 bases and J by 3 bases, with 8 bases between the two germline ends. The CDR3 is 13 residues long. Germline V gene data show CDR1 as MNHEY and CDR2 as SVGEGT. This CDR3 is CASSYQADYGYTF. The CDR3, as DNA: TGTGCCAGCAGTTATCAGGCAGACTATGGCTACACCTTC.

The V and J genes are TRBV6-5 and TRBJ1-1; TRBD1 agrees at 9 bases. V dropped 6 bases and J dropped 3; count of bases not matched to a gene: 8. This CDR3 contains 15 residues. Germline V gene data show CDR1 as MNHEY and CDR2 as SVGAGI. CDR3 nucleotides: TGTGCCAGCAGAGAGGGACAGGGTTGGGACACTGAAGCTTTCTTT. Translation: CASREGQGWDTEAFF.

The chain uses TRBV7-3 and TRBJ1-2, with TRBD1 matching over 7 bases. Germline trimming cut 0 bases from V and 6 bases from J; bases unmatched to any gene: 4. The germline gives CDR1 SGHTA, CDR2 FQGTGA. The CDR3 has 14 residues. The CDR3 nucleotides read TGTGCCAGCAGCTTAACGAGACAGGGAGATGGCTACACCTTC. It encodes CASSLTRQGDGYTF. Using reference TRBV7-3 and TRBJ1-2 for the parts outside the CDR3, the full variable domain is GAGVSQTPSNKVTEKGKYVELRCDPISGHTALYWYRQSLGQGPEFLIYFQGTGAADDSGLPNDRFFAVRPEGSVSTLKIQRTERGDSAVYLCASSLTRQGDGYTFGSGTRLTVV.

The V gene is TRBV6-5, the J gene TRBJ1-1; no definite D call. CDR1 is MNHEY, CDR2 SVGAGI, per germline. This CDR3 region has 15 residues. V was clipped by 7 bases and J by 2 bases, with 17 bases between them. CDR3 nucleotides: TGTGCCAGCACCGAAAGGGAGTGGGAAAACACTGAAGCTTTCTTT. Translating it yields CASTEREWENTEAFF.

V usage is TRBV5-1 and J usage is TRBJ2-2, with 7 bases lining up with TRBD2. With V trimmed by 4 bases and J by 4 bases, 4 bases remained unmatched. Per the germline V gene, CDR1 is SGHRS and CDR2 is YFSETQ. This CDR3 is built from 14 residues. CDR3 nucleotides: TGCGCCAGCAGCCTGCCGGGAGGCACCGGGGAGCTGTTTTTT. Its translation is CASSLPGGTGELFF.